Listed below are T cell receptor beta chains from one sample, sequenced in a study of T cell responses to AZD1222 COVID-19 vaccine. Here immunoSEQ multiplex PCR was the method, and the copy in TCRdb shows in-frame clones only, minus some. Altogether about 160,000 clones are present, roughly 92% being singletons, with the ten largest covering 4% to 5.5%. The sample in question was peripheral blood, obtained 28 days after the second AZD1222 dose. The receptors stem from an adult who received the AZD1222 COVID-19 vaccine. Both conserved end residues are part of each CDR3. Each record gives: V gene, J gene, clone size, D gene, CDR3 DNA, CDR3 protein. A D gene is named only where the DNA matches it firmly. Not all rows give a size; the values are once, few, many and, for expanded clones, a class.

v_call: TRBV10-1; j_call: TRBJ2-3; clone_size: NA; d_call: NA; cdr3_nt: TGCGCCAGCAGGACGGGAGCGTTCACAGATACGCAGTATTTT; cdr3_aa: CASRTGAFTDTQYF
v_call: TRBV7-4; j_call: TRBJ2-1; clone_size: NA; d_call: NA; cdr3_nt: TGTGCCAGCAGCCTTAGCGGCCGGTTCTTC; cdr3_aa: CASSLSGRFF
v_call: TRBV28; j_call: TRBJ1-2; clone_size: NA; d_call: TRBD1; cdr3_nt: TGTGCCAGCACTTCCTCCGGGACAGGGGGGAGATATGGCTACACCTTC; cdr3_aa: CASTSSGTGGRYGYTF
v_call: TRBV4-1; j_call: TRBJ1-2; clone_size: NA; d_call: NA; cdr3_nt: TGCGCCAGCAGCCAAGATGGGGGTAACTATGGCTACACCTTC; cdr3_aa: CASSQDGGNYGYTF
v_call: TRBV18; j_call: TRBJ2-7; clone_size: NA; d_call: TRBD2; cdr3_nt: TGTGCCAGCTCACCACCCGAGTACGTCGCTAGCGGGAGAGGGACCTACGAGCAGTACTTC; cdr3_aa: CASSPPEYVASGRGTYEQYF
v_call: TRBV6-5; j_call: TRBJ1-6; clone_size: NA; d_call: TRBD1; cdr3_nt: TGTGCCAGCAGTTGGGGACAGGGGTTTCGTTCACCCCTCCACTTT; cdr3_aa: CASSWGQGFRSPLHF
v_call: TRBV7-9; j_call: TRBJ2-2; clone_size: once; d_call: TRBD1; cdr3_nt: TGTGCCAGCAGCTCAGGGGGCCGTGGCACCGGGGAGCTGTTTTTT; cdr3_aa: CASSSGGRGTGELFF
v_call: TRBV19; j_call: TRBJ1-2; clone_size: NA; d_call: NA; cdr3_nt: TGTGCCAGTAGTATAGGGACCGAAATCTATGGCTACACCTTC; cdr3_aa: CASSIGTEIYGYTF
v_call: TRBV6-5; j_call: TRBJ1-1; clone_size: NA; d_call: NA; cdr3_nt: TGTGCCAGCAGTTACTCTCCGGGGAACACTGAAGCTTTCTTT; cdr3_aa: CASSYSPGNTEAFF
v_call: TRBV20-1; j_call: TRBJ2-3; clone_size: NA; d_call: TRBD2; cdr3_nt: TGCAGTGCTAGTCGGGGGCTAGCGGGAGCTCGGGATACGCAGTATTTT; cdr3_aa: CSASRGLAGARDTQYF
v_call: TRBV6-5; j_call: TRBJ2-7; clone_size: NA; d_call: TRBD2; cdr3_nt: TGTGCCAGCAGTTACTTTAGCGGGAGGAAGAAGGAGCAGTACTTC; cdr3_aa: CASSYFSGRKKEQYF
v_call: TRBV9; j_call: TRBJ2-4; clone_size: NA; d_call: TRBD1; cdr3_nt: TGTGCCAGCAGCTCTCGGACAGGAGAAAACATTCAGTACTTC; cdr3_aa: CASSSRTGENIQYF
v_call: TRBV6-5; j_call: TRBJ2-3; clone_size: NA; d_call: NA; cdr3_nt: TGTGCCAGCAGTAACGGGGCGGGGGCCTTTGTTGGGCAGTATTTT; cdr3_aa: CASSNGAGAFVGQYF
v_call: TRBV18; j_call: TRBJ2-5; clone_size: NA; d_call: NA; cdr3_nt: TGTGCCAGCTCACCACGGAAAGAGACCCAGTACTTC; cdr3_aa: CASSPRKETQYF
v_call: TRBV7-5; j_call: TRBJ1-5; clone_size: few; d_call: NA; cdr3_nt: TGTGCCAGAAGCTTAGCCGGGGTTGATAGCAATCAGCCCCAGCATTTT; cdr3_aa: CARSLAGVDSNQPQHF
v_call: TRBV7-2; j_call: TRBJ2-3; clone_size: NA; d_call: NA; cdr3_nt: TGTGCCAGCAGTCAACCATCTTCCACAGATACGCAGTATTTT; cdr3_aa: CASSQPSSTDTQYF
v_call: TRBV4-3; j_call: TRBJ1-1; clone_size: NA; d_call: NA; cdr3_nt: TGCGCCAGCAGCCAAGACGTTTCGAGACAAGAAGCTTTCTTT; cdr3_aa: CASSQDVSRQEAFF
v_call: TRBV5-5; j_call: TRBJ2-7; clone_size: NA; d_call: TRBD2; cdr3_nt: TGTGCCAGCAGCCCTTTAAGCGGGAGTGCCTACGAGCAGTACTTC; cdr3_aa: CASSPLSGSAYEQYF